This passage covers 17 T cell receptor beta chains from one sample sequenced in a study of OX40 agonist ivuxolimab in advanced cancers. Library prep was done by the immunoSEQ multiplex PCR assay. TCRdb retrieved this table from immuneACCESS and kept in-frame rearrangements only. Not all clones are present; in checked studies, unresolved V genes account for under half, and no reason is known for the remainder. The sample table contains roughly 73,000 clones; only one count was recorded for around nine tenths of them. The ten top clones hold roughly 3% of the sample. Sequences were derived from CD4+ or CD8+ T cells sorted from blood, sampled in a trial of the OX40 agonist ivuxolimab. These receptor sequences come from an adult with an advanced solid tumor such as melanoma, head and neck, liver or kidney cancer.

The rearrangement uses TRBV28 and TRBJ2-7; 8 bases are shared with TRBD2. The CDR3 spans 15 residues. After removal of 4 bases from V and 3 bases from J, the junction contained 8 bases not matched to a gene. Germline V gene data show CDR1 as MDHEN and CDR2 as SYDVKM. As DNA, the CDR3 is TGTGCCAGCAGTTCCGCGGGGGGCAAAAACTACGAGCAGTACTTC. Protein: CASSSAGGKNYEQYF.

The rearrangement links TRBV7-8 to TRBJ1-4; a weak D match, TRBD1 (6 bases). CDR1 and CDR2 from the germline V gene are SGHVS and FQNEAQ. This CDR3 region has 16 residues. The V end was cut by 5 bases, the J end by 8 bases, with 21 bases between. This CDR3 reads CASSPRDTRRGEKLFF. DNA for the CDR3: TGTGCCAGCAGCCCTCGGGACACCCGGAGGGGGGAAAAACTGTTTTTT.

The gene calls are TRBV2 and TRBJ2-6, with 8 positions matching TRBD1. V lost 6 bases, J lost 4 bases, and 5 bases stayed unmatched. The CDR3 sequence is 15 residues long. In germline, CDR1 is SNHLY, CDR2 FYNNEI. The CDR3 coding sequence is TGTGCCAGCAGGGTTGGGACAGGAGGGGCCAACGTCCTGACTTTC. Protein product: CASRVGTGGANVLTF.

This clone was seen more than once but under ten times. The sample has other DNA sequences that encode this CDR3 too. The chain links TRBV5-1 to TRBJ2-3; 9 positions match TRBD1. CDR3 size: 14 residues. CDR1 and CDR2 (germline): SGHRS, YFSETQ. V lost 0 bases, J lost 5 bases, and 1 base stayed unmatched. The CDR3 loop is CASSLGQGGDTQYF. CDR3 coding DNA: TGCGCCAGCAGCTTGGGACAGGGGGGAGATACGCAGTATTTT.

The CDR3 protein is CASSQFKTQYF. Written as DNA, the CDR3 is TGCGCCAGCAGTCAATTTAAGACCCAGTACTTC. The V call is TRBV23-1, the J call TRBJ2-5; D is undetermined. TRBV23-1 is flagged as an ORF with uncertain function. This CDR3 has 11 residues. V gave up 1 base and J gave up 6 bases, with 3 bases separating them.

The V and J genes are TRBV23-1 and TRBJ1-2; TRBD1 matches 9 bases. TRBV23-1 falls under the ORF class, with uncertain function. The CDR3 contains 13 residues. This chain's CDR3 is CATGAHRGLGYTF. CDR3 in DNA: TGCGCTACTGGGGCCCACAGGGGGCTTGGCTACACCTTC.

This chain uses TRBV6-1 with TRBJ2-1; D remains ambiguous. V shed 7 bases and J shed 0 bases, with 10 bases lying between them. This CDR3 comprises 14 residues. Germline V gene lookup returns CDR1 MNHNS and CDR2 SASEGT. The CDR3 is CASKRLSSYNEQFF. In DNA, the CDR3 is TGTGCCAGCAAAAGACTGAGCTCCTACAATGAGCAGTTCTTC.

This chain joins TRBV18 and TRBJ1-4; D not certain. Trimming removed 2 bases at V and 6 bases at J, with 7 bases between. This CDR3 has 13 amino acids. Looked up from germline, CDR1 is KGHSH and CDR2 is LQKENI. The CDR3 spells CASSPDLDEKLFF. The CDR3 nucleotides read TGTGCCAGCTCACCAGATCTGGATGAAAAACTGTTTTTT.

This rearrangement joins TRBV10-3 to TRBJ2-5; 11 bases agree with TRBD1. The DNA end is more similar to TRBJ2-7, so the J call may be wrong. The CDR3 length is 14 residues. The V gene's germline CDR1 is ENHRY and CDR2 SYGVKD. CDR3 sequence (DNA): TGTGCCTCGAATACCGGGACAGGGGGTAACGAGCAGTACTTC. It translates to CASNTGTGGNEQYF.

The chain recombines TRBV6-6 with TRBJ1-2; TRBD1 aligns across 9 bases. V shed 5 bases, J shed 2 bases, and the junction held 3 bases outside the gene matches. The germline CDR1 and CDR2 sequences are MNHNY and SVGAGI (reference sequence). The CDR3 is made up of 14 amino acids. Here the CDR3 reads CASSKQGANYGYTF. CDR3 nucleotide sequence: TGTGCCAGCAGTAAACAGGGGGCGAACTATGGCTACACCTTC.

CDR3 protein: CASSLGDRGTTNEKLFF. CDR3 nucleotides: TGTGCCAGCAGCTTAGGTGACAGGGGTACAACTAATGAAAAACTGTTTTTT. The gene calls are TRBV7-6 and TRBJ1-4, with 8 bases lining up with TRBD1. The junction had 4 bases not matched to a gene; V was cut back by 1 base and J by 0 bases. Germline V gene lookup returns CDR1 SGHVS and CDR2 FNYEAQ. CDR3 length: 17 amino acids.

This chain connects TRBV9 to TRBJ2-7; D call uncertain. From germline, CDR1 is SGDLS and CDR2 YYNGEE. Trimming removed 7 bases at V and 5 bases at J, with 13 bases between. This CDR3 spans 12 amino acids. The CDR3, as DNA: TGTGCCAGCTCCGTGCCCCACGACGAGCAGTACTTC. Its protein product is CASSVPHDEQYF.

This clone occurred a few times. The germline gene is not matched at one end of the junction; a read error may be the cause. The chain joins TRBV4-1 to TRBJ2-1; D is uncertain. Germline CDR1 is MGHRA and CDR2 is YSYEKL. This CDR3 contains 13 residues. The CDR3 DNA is TGCGCCAGCAACCAAGTAATGGGAAATGAGCAGTTCTTC. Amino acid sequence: CASNQVMGNEQFF.

CDR3 nucleotides: TGTGCCAGCAGTGAAGCGCTTCAAGGATACAGACAGCAATGGGGCTATGGCTACACCTTC. It is translated as CASSEALQGYRQQWGYGYTF. V gene TRBV6-1 combines with J gene TRBJ1-2; possibly TRBD1 for D (5 bases). The V gene's germline CDR1 is MNHNS and CDR2 SASEGT. V shed 0 bases and J shed 4 bases, with 27 bases lying between them. This CDR3 has 20 amino acids.

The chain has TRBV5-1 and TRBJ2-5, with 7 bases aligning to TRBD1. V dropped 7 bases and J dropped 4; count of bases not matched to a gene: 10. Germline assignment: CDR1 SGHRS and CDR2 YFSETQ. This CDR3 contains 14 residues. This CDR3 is CASGHYGTAETQYF. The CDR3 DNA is TGCGCCAGCGGTCACTATGGGACAGCAGAGACCCAGTACTTC.

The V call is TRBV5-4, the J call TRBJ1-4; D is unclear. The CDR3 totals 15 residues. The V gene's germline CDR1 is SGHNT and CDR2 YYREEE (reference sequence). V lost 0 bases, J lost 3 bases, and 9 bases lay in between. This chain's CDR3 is CASSLAGWANEKLFF. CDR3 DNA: TGTGCCAGCAGCTTGGCTGGGTGGGCTAATGAAAAACTGTTTTTT. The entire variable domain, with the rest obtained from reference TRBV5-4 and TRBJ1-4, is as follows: ETGVTQSPTHLIKTRGQQVTLRCSSQSGHNTVSWYQQALGQGPQFIFQYYREEENGRGNFPPRFSGLQFPNYSSELNVNALELDDSALYLCASSLAGWANEKLFFGSGTQLSVL.

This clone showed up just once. DNA of the CDR3: TGCGCCAGCAGCTGGGACAGGGGATACAATGAGCAGTTCTTC. Encoded protein: CASSWDRGYNEQFF. The V and J genes are TRBV5-1 and TRBJ2-1; the match to TRBD1 covers 10 bases. The CDR3 has 14 amino acids. V trimming: 3 bases; J trimming: 4 bases; junction bases outside the gene matches: 1. Germline-derived CDR1 and CDR2 are SGHRS and YFSETQ.